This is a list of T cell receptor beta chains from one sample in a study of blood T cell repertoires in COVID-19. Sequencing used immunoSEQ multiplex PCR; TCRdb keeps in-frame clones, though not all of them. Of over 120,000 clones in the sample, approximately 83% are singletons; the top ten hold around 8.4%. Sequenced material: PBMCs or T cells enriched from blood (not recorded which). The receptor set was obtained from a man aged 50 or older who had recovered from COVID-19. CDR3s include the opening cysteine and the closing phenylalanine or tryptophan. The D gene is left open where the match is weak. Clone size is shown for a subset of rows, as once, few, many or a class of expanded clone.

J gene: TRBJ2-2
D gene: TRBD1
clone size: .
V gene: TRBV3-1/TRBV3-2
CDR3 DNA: TGTGCCAGCAGCACGGGACAGGGGGCCGGGGAGCTGTTTTTT
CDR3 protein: CASSTGQGAGELFF

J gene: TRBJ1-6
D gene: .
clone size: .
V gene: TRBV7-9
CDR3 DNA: TGTGCCAGCAGTCCCAAGGGGGGGCAAAATTCACCCCTCCACTTT
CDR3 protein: CASSPKGGQNSPLHF

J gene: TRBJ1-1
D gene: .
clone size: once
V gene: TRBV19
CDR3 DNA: TGTGCCAGTACCCTAAAGCGAGTCGGCACTGAAGCTTTCTTT
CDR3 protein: CASTLKRVGTEAFF

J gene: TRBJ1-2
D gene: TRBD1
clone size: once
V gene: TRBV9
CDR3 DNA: TGTGCCAGCGATGGGGACAGGGACGGCGGCTACACCTTC
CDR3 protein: CASDGDRDGGYTF

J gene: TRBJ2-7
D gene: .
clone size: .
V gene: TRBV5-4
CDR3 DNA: TGTGCCAGCAGCTTGAGCCCTAGCTCCTACGAGCAGTACTTC
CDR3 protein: CASSLSPSSYEQYF

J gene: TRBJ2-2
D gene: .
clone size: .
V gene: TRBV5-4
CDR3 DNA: TGTGCCAGCAGCTTGGCGTTTCCGGGGGAGCTGTTTTTT
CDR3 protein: CASSLAFPGELFF

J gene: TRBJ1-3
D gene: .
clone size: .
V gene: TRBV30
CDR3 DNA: TGTGCCTGGCGGCGGGACTCTGGAAACACCATATATTTT
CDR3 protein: CAWRRDSGNTIYF

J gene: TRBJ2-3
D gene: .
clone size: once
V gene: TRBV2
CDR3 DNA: TGTGCCAGCAGGCCTATGTCAGATACGCAGTATTTT
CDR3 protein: CASRPMSDTQYF

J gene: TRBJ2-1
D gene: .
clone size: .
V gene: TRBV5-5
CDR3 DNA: TGTGCCAGCAGCTTTATCTATGAGCAGTTCTTC
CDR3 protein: CASSFIYEQFF

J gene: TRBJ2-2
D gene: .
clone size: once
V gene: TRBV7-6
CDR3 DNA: TGTGCCAGCAGCTTAGAGACAGCCGGGGAGCTGTTTTTT
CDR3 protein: CASSLETAGELFF

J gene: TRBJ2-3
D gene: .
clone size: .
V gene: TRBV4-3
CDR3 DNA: TGCGCCAGCAGCCAAGAGGGCAGAACCACAGATACGCAGTATTTT
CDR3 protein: CASSQEGRTTDTQYF

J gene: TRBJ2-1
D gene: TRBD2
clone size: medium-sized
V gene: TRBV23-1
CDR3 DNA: TGCGCCAGCAGTCAACCCCTACAGGGCTCGCGGGGGGGACCAAATAGTAATGAGCAGTTCTTC
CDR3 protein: CASSQPLQGSRGGPNSNEQFF

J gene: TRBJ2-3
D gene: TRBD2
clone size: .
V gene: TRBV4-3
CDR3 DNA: TGCGCCAGCAGCCAAGATGGGCCTAGCGGGATTAGCACAGATACGCAGTATTTT
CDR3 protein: CASSQDGPSGISTDTQYF

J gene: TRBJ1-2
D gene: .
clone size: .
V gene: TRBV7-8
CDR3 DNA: TGTGCCAGCAGCTCGCCCGACCCCCGGATGGAGGGCTACACCTTC
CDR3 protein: CASSSPDPRMEGYTF

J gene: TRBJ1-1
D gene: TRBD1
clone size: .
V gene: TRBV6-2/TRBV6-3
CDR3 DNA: TGTGCCAGCAGTACGATAACAGGGGACACTGAAGCTTTCTTT
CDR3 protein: CASSTITGDTEAFF

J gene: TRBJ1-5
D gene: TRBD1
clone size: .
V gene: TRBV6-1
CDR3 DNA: TGTGCCAGCAGTGAAGCATACAGGGGTACCCAGCCCCAGCATTTT
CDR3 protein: CASSEAYRGTQPQHF

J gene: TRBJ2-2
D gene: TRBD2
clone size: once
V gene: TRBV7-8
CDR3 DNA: TGTGCCAGCAGCCCAGAGCGGGGGGTGGTCACCGGGGAGCTGTTTTTT
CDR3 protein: CASSPERGVVTGELFF

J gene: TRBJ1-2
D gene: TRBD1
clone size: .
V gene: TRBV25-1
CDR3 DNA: TGTGCCAGCAGCCCGTCCGGGACAGGGAGCTATCGGGGCTACACCTTC
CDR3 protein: CASSPSGTGSYRGYTF

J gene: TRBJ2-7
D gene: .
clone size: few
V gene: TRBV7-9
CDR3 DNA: TGTGCCAGCAGCCCCCCTCAGGGCGAGCAGTACTTC
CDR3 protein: CASSPPQGEQYF

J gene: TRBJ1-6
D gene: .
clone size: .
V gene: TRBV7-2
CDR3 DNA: TGTGCCAGCAGCGCCCGACAGATCTCCAATTCACCCCTCCACTTT
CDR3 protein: CASSARQISNSPLHF

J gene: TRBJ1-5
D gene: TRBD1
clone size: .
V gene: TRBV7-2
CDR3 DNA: TGTGCCAGCAGCTTAACAGGGGATCGGAATCAGCCCCAGCATTTT
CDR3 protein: CASSLTGDRNQPQHF

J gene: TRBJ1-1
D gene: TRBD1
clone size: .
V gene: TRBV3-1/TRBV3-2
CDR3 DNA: TGTGCCAGCAGCATCCAGGGGGCTGCTGAAGCTTTCTTT
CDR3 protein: CASSIQGAAEAFF

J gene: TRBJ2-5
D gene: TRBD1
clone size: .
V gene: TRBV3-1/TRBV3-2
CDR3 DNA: TGTGCCAGCAGCCGGGGGACAGTGCAAGAGACCCAGTACTTC
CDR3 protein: CASSRGTVQETQYF

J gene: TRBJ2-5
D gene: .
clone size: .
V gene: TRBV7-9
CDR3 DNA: TGTGCCAGCTTGCTGGACACACAAGAGACCCAGTACTTC
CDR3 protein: CASLLDTQETQYF

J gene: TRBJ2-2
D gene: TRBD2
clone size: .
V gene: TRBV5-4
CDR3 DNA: TGTGCCAGCAGCTTCCCGGGACTAGCGGCCACCGGGGAGCTGTTTTTT
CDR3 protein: CASSFPGLAATGELFF

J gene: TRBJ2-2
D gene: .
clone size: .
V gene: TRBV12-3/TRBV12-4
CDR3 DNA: TGTGCCAGCAGCCGCGACAGGACCGGGGAGCTGTTTTTT
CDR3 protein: CASSRDRTGELFF

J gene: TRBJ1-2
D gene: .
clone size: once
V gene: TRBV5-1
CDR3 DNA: TGCGCCAGCAGCTTGGGTTTCGGTTGGTTTGGGGAGTTAAGAGCTAACTATGGCTACACCTTC
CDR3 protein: CASSLGFGWFGELRANYGYTF

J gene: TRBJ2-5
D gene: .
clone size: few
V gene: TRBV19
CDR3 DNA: TGTGCCAGTAGTATTAGTAGGAACCCAGGGGAGACCCAGTACTTC
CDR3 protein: CASSISRNPGETQYF

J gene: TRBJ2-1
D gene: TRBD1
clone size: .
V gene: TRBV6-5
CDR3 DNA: TGTGCCAGCAGTTATTTAAGCGGACAGGGGTACAATGAGCAGTTCTTC
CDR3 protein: CASSYLSGQGYNEQFF

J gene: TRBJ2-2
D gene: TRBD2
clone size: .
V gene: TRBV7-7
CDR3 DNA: TGTGCTAGCAGCCCCGGGGCTAGCGGGGCCGGGGAGCTGTTTTTT
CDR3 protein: CASSPGASGAGELFF

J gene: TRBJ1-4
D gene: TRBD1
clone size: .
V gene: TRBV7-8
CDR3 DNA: TGTGCCAGCAGCTTAACCACCGGGACAGTTGAAAAACTGTTTTTT
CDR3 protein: CASSLTTGTVEKLFF

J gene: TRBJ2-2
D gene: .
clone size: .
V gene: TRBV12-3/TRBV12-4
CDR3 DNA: TGTGCCAGCAAAGGGTTAGGGGACGGGGAGCTGTTTTTT
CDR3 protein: CASKGLGDGELFF

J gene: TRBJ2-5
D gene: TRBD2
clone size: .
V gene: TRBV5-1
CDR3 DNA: TGCGCCAGCAGCTTGGGGACTAGCGGGGGGGCGGAGACCCAGTACTTC
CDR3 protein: CASSLGTSGGAETQYF

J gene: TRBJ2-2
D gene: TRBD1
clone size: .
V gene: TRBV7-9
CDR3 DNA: TGTGCCAGCAGCTTTGGGACAGCGCACACCGGGGAGCTGTTTTTT
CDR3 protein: CASSFGTAHTGELFF

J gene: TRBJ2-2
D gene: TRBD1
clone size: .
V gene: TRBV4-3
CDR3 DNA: TGCGCCAGCAGCCAGGATGGACAGGTTTACACCGGGGAGCTGTTTTTT
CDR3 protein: CASSQDGQVYTGELFF

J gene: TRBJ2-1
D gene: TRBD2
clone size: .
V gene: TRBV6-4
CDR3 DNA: TGTGCCAGCAGAAAGTTTGGCGGGGGGACCTACAATGAGCAGTTCTTC
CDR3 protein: CASRKFGGGTYNEQFF

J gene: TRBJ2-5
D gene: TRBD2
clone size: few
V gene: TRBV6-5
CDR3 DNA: TGTGCCAGCAGGGCCTGGGAGGGACCCGAGACCCAGTACTTC
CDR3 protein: CASRAWEGPETQYF

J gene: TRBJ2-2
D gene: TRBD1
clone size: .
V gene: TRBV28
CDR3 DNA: TGTGCCAGCACCCCCCGGGACAGGGTGTCCGAGAACACCGGGGAGCTGTTTTTT
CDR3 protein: CASTPRDRVSENTGELFF

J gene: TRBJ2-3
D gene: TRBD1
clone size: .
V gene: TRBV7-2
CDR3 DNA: TGTGCCAGCAGCCACAGGGGGTCTAGCACAGATACGCAGTATTTT
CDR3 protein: CASSHRGSSTDTQYF

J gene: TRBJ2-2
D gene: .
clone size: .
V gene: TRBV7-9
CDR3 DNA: TGTGCCAGCAGCGAAGGACAGTTTAACACCGGGGAGCTGTTTTTT
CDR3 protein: CASSEGQFNTGELFF

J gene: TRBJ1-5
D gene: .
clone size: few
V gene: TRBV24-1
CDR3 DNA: TGTGCCACCAGTGTACCGGGGGTGAATGCCTTAGGTAATCAGCCCCAGCATTTT
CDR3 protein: CATSVPGVNALGNQPQHF